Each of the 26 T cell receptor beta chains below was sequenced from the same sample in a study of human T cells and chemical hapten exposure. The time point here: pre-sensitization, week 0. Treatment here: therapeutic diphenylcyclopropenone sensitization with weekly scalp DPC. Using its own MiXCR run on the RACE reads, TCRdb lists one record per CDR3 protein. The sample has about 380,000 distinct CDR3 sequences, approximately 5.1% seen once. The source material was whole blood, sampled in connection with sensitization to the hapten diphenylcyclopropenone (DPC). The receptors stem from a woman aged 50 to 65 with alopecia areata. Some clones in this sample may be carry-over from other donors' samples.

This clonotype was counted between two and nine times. The CDR3 spells CASTPAKGPLSGYTF. DNA of the CDR3: TGTGCCAGCACTCCAGCGAAGGGGCCCCTATCAGGCTACACCTTC. The chain combines TRBV28 with TRBJ1-2; D perhaps matches TRBD1 (5 bases). The CDR3 has 15 residues. Trimming took off 7 bases at V and 8 bases at J, with 23 bases between the two ends. Germline V gene data show CDR1 as MDHEN and CDR2 as SYDVKM.

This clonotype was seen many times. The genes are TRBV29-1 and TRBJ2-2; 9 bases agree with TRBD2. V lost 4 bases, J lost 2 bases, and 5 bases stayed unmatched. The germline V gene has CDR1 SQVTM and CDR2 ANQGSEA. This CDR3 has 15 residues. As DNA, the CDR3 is TGCAGCGTTGTAGCGGGAGCGATAAACACCGGGGAGCTGTTTTTT. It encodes CSVVAGAINTGELFF.

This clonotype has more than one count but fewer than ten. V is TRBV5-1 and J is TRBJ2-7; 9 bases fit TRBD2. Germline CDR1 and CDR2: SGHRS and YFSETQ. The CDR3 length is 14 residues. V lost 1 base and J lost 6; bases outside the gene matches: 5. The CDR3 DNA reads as TGCGCCAGCAGCTTGAGGGAAGCGGGGGGCGAGCAGTACTTC. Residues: CASSLREAGGEQYF.

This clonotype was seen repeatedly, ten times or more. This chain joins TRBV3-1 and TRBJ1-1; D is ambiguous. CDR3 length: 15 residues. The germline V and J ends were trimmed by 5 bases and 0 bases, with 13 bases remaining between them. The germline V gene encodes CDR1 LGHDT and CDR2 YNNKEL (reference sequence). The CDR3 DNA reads TGTGCCAGCAGCTTCCGGACGCGCATGAACACTGAAGCTTTCTTT. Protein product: CASSFRTRMNTEAFF.

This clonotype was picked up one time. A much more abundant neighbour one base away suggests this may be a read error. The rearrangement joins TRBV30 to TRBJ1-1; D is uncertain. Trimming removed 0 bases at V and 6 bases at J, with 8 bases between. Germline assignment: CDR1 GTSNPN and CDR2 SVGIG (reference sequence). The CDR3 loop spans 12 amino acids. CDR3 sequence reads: CAWSVPDPEAFF. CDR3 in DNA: TGTGCCTGGAGTGTACCAGATCCTGAAGCTTTCTTT.

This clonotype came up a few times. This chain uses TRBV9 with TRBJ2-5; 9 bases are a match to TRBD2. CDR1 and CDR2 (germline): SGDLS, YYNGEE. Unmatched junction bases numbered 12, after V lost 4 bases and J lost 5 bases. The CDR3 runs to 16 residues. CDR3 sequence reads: CASSPSPIAGAETQYF. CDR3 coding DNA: TGTGCCAGCAGCCCGAGTCCGATAGCGGGGGCGGAGACCCAGTACTTC.

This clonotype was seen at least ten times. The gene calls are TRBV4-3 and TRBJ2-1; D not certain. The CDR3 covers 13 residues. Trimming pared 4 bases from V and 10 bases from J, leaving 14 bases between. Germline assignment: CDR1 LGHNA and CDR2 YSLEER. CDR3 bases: TGCGCCAGCAGCCTTCGGACGGCGGAGGAGCAGTTCTTC. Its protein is CASSLRTAEEQFF.

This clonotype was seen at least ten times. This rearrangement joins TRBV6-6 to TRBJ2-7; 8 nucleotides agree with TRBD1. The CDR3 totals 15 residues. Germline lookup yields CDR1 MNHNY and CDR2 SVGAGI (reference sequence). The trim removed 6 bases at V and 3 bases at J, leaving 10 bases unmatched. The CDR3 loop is CASSPTDRANYEQYF. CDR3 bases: TGTGCCAGCAGCCCCACGGACAGGGCTAACTACGAGCAGTACTTC.

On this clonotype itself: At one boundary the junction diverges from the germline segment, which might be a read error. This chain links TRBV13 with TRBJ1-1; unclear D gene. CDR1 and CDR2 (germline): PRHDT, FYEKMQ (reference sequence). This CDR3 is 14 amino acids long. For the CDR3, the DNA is TGTACCAGCAGCTTAGCTGAAGGAGTCACTGAAGCTTTCTTT. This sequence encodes CTSSLAEGVTEAFF.

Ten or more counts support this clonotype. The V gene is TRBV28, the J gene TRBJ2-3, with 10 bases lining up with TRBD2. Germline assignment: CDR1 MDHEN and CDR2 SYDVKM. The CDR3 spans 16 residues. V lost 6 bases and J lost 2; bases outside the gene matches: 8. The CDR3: CASSPQREGPTDTQYF. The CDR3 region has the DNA TGTGCCAGCAGCCCCCAGCGGGAGGGCCCCACAGATACGCAGTATTTT.

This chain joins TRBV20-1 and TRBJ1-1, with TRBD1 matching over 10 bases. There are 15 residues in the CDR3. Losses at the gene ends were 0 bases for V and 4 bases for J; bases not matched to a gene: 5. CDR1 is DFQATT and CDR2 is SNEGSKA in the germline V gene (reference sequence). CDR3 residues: CSAREKGTGVTEAFF. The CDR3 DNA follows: TGCAGTGCTAGAGAGAAGGGGACAGGGGTCACTGAAGCTTTCTTT.

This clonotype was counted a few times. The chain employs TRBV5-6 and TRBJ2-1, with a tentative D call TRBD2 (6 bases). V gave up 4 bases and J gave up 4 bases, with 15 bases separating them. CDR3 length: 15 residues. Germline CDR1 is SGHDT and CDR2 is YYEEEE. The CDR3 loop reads CASSPEGTHYNEQFF. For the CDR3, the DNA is TGTGCCAGCAGCCCTGAAGGGACTCATTACAATGAGCAGTTCTTC. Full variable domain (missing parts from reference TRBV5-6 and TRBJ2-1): DAGVTQSPTHLIKTRGQQVTLRCSPKSGHDTVSWYQQALGQGPQFIFQYYEEEERQRGNFPDRFSGHQFPNYSSELNVNALLLGDSALYLCASSPEGTHYNEQFFGPGTRLTVL.

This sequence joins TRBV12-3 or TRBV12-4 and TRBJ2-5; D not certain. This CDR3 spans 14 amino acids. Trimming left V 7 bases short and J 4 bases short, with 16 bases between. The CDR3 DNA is TGTGCCAGCACCCTCGAGAGACCGGCAGAGACCCAGTACTTC. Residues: CASTLERPAETQYF.

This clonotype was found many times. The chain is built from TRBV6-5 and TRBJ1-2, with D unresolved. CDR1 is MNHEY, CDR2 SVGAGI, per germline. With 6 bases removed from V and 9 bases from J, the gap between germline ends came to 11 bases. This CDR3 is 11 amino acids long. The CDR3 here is CASSQDGSYTF. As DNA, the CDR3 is TGTGCCAGCAGCCAGGACGGGAGCTACACCTTC.

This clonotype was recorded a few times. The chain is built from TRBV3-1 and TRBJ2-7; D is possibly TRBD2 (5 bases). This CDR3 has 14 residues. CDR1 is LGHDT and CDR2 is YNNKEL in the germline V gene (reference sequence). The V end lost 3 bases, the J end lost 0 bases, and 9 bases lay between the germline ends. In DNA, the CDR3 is TGTGCCAGCAGCCACGATAGCGCCTCCTACGAGCAGTACTTC. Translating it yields CASSHDSASYEQYF.

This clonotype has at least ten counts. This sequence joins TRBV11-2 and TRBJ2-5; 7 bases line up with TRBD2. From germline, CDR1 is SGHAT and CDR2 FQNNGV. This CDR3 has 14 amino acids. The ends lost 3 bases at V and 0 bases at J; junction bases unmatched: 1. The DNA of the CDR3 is TGTGCCAGCAGCTTGGGAGGGAACCAAGAGACCCAGTACTTC. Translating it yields CASSLGGNQETQYF.

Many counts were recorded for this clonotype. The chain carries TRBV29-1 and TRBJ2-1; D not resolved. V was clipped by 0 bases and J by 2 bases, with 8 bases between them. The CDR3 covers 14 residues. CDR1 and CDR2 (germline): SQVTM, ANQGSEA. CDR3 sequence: CSVEESVAYNEQFF. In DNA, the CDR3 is TGCAGCGTTGAAGAATCGGTAGCCTACAATGAGCAGTTCTTC.

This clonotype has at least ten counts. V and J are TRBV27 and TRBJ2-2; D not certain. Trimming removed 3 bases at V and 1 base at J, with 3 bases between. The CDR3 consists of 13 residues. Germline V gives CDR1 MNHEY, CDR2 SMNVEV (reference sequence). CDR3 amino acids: CASSFMNTGELFF. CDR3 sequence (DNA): TGTGCCAGCAGTTTTATGAACACCGGGGAGCTGTTTTTT.

The CDR3: CSVRSGTANQPQHF. CDR3 DNA sequence: TGCAGCGTCCGATCCGGGACAGCTAATCAGCCCCAGCATTTT. The chain carries TRBV29-1 and TRBJ1-5; 7 bases are a match to TRBD1. Germline V gene data show CDR1 as SQVTM and CDR2 as ANQGSEA. CDR3 length: 14 amino acids. After removal of 6 bases from V and 4 bases from J, the junction contained 9 bases not matched to a gene.

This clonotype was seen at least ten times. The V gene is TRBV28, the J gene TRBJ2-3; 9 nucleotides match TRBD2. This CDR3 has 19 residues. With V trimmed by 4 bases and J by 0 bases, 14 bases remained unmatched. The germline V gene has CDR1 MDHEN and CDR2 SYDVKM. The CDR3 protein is CASSSAETLTSGSTDTQYF. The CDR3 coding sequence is TGTGCCAGCAGTTCCGCAGAAACTCTGACTAGCGGAAGCACAGATACGCAGTATTTT.

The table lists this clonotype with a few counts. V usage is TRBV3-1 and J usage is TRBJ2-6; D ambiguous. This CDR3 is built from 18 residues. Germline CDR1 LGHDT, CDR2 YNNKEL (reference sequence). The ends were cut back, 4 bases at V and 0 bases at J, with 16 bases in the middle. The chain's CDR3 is CASSLGPTGPSGANVLTF. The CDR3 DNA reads TGTGCCAGCAGCCTGGGCCCCACGGGCCCCTCTGGGGCCAACGTCCTGACTTTC.

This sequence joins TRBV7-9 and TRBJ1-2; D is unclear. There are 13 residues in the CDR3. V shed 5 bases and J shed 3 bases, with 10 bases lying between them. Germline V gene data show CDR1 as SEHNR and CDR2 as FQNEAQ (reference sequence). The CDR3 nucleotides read TGTGCCAGCAGCAAAGGGAGTGACTATGGCTACACCTTC. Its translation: CASSKGSDYGYTF. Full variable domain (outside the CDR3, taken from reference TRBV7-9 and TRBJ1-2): DTGVSQNPRHKITKRGQNVTFRCDPISEHNRLYWYRQTLGQGPEFLTYFQNEAQLEKSRLLSDRFSAERPKGSFSTLEIQRTEQGDSAMYLCASSKGSDYGYTFGSGTRLTVV.

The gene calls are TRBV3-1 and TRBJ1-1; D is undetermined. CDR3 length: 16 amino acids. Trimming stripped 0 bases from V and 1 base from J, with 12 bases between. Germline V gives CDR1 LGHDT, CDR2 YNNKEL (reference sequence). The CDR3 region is CASSQEVLGRNTEAFF. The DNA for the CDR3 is TGTGCCAGCAGCCAAGAAGTTCTAGGGAGGAACACTGAAGCTTTCTTT.

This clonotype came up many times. As DNA, the CDR3 is TGTGCCAGCAGCCAACGGTTACTAGCGGGCAATGAGCAGTTCTTC. The encoded protein is CASSQRLLAGNEQFF. The rearrangement uses TRBV27 and TRBJ2-1; the match to TRBD2 covers 9 bases. The CDR3 is made up of 15 amino acids. With V trimmed by 6 bases and J by 6 bases, 9 bases remained unmatched. Germline CDR1 reads MNHEY; CDR2 reads SMNVEV (reference sequence).

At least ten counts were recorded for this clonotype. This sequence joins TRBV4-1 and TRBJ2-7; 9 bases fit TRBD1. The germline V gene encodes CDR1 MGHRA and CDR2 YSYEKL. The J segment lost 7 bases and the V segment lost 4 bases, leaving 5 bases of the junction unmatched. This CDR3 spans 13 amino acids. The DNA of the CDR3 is TGCGCCAGCAGCCCGGGACAGGGTATTGAGCAGTACTTC. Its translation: CASSPGQGIEQYF.

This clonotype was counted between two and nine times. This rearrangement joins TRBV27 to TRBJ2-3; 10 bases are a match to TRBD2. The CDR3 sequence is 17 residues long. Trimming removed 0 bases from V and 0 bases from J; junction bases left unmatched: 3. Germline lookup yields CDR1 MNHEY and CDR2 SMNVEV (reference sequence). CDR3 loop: CASSLSLAGVSTDTQYF. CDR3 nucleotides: TGTGCCAGCAGTTTATCCCTAGCGGGGGTTAGCACAGATACGCAGTATTTT.